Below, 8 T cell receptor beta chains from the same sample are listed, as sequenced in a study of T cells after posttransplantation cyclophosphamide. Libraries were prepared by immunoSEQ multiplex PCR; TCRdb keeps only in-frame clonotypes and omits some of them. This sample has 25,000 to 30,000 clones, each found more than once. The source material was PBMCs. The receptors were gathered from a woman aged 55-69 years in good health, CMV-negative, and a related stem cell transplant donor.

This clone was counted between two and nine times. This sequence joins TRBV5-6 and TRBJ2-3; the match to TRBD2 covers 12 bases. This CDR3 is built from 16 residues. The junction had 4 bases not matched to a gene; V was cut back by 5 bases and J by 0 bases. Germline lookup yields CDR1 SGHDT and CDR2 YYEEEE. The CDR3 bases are TGTGCCAGCAGTCTAGCGGGGGGGCATAGCACAGATACGCAGTATTTT. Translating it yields CASSLAGGHSTDTQYF.

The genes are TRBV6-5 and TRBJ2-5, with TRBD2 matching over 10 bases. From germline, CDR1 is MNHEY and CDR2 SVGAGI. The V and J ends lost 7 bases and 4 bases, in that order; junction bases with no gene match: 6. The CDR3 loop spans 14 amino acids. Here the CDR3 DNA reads TGTGCCAGCATGACTAGCGGGTCCGGAGAGACCCAGTACTTC. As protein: CASMTSGSGETQYF.

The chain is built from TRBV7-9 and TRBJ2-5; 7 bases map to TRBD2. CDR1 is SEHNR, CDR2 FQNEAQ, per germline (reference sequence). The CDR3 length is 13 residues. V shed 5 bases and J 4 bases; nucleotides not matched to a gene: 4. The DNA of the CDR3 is TGTGCCAGCAGCCGCGCGGGGGTAGAGACCCAGTACTTC. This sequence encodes CASSRAGVETQYF.

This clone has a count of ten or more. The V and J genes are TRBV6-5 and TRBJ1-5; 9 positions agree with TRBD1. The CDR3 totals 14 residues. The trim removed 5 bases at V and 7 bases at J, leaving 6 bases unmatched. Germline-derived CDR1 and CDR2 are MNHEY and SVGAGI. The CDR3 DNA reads TGTGCCAGCAGTACGGACAGGGGCAGGCAGCCCCAGCATTTT. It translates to CASSTDRGRQPQHF.

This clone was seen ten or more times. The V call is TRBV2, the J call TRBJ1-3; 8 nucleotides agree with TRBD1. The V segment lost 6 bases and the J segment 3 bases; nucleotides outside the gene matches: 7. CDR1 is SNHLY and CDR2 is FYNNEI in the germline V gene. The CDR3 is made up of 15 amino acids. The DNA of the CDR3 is TGTGCCAGCAGGACGGACAGGGCAGGTGGAAACACCATATATTTT. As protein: CASRTDRAGGNTIYF.

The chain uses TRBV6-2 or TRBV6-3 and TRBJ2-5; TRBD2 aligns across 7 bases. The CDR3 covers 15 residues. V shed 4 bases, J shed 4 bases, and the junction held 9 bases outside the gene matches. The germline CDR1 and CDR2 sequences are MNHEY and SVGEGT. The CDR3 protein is CASSSPSGGGETQYF. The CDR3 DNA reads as TGTGCCAGCAGTTCCCCTAGCGGAGGTGGAGAGACCCAGTACTTC.

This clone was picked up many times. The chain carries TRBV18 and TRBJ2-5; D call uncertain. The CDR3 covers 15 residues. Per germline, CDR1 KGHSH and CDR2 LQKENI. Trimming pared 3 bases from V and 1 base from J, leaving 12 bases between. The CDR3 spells CASSPKPQTQETQYF. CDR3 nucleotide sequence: TGTGCCAGCTCACCCAAGCCCCAAACCCAAGAGACCCAGTACTTC.

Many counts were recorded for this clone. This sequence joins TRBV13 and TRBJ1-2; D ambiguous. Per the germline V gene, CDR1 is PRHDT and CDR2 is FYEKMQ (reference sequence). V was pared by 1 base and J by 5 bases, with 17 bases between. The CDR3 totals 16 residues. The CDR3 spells CASSLVTPERGYGYTF. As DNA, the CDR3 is TGTGCCAGCAGCTTAGTTACCCCCGAACGGGGATATGGCTACACCTTC. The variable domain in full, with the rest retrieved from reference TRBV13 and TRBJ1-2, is AAGVIQSPRHLIKEKRETATLKCYPIPRHDTVYWYQQGPGQDPQFLISFYEKMQSDKGSIPDRFSAQQFSDYHSELNMSSLELGDSALYFCASSLVTPERGYGYTFGSGTRLTVV.